These T cell receptor beta chains were read from a single sample in a study of shared T cell receptors in the human thymus. Only in-frame clones appear in the TCRdb table, and some are missing; sequencing was by immunoSEQ multiplex PCR. The sample contains 700,000 to 750,000 clones, 80% to 90% of which appear only once. This sample also belongs to another study, concerning human thymus T cells.

Sequenced input: thymocytes. The receptors originated from a girl under three years old with a congenital heart defect. The CDR3 runs from the conserved cysteine through the conserved F or W. D genes are given only for firm matches. Size values are once, few and many counts, or a class for expanded clones, and some rows have none.

V gene	clone size	J gene	D gene	CDR3 protein	CDR3 DNA
TRBV6-1	NA	TRBJ2-7	TRBD2	CASSEEGGTSSYEQYF	TGTGCCAGCAGTGAAGAGGGAGGGACGAGCTCCTACGAGCAGTACTTC
TRBV5-1	NA	TRBJ2-2	TRBD1	CASSLTGTGVTGELFF	TGCGCCAGCAGCTTAACCGGGACAGGGGTGACCGGGGAGCTGTTTTTT
TRBV2	few	TRBJ1-6	TRBD1	CASSEIPINRTGSSPLHF	TGTGCCAGCAGTGAAATCCCAATAAACCGGACAGGGAGTTCACCCCTCCACTTT
TRBV14	NA	TRBJ1-6	NA	CASSQDRVNSPLHF	TGTGCCAGCAGCCAAGACAGGGTGAATTCACCCCTCCACTTT
TRBV28	NA	TRBJ2-1	NA	CASSPNAYNEQFF	TGTGCCAGCAGCCCTAATGCCTACAATGAGCAGTTCTTC
TRBV10-3	NA	TRBJ2-5	NA	CAISEGQRETQYF	TGTGCCATCAGTGAGGGGCAACGGGAGACCCAGTACTTC
TRBV15	NA	TRBJ2-2	TRBD1	CATLGSLGQANTGELFF	TGTGCCACCTTAGGGTCCCTCGGACAGGCGAACACCGGGGAGCTGTTTTTT
TRBV6-5	once	TRBJ1-2	TRBD1	CASSYRQGAGYTF	TGTGCCAGCAGTTACCGACAGGGGGCAGGCTACACCTTC
TRBV5-4	NA	TRBJ2-1	TRBD2	CASSLGTSSGEQFF	TGTGCCAGCAGCTTGGGGACTAGTAGCGGTGAGCAGTTCTTC
TRBV13	NA	TRBJ2-5	TRBD1	CASSRTLTGGFKETQYF	TGTGCCAGCAGCCGAACACTGACAGGGGGCTTTAAAGAGACCCAGTACTTC
TRBV7-6	NA	TRBJ2-1	TRBD1	CASSLSLGTGGNEQFF	TGTGCCAGCAGCTTAAGTTTAGGGACAGGGGGCAATGAGCAGTTCTTC
TRBV19	NA	TRBJ2-7	NA	CASSPRDSPYEQYF	TGTGCCAGTAGCCCCCGGGACTCTCCCTACGAGCAGTACTTC
TRBV12-5	NA	TRBJ2-1	NA	CASGSGVMEQFF	TGTGCTAGTGGTTCAGGGGTTATGGAGCAGTTCTTC
TRBV29-1	NA	TRBJ2-3	TRBD2	CSVRLAGPSATQYF	TGCAGCGTGAGACTAGCGGGGCCCAGTGCTACGCAGTATTTT
TRBV27	NA	TRBJ2-7	TRBD2	CASSPSREGPGEQYF	TGTGCCAGCAGCCCCTCTAGGGAGGGGCCAGGCGAGCAGTACTTC
TRBV14	NA	TRBJ1-1	NA	CASSQIETDIETEAFF	TGTGCCAGCAGCCAAATTGAGACAGATATAGAGACTGAAGCTTTCTTT
TRBV7-3	NA	TRBJ2-1	TRBD2	CASSLLGLAGANEQFF	TGTGCCAGCAGCTTACTCGGACTAGCGGGGGCCAATGAGCAGTTCTTC
TRBV10-3	NA	TRBJ2-5	TRBD1	CAIRQGQRGWETQYF	TGTGCCATCAGACAGGGACAGCGAGGGTGGGAGACCCAGTACTTC
TRBV6-1	once	TRBJ2-1	TRBD1	CASADRDPYNEQFF	TGTGCCAGCGCCGACAGGGACCCTTACAATGAGCAGTTCTTC
TRBV28	NA	TRBJ2-1	NA	CASSLTENEQFF	TGTGCCAGCAGTTTAACTGAGAATGAGCAGTTCTTC
TRBV5-6	few	TRBJ2-2	NA	CASSLVVRDGYTGELFF	TGTGCCAGCAGCTTGGTTGTCAGGGATGGTTACACCGGGGAGCTGTTTTTT
TRBV19	NA	TRBJ2-1	NA	CASSIDCGEAQFF	TGTGCCAGTAGTATAGACTGCGGAGAGGCGCAGTTCTTC
TRBV28	NA	TRBJ1-2	TRBD1	CASSFYAGTGDTF	TGTGCCAGCAGTTTTTACGCCGGGACAGGGGACACCTTC
TRBV15	NA	TRBJ2-7	NA	CATSRDRLKSPSPYEQYF	TGTGCCACCAGCAGAGATCGACTCAAGTCCCCGAGTCCCTACGAGCAGTACTTC
TRBV7-2	NA	TRBJ1-1	NA	CASSVWWGRGGTEAFF	TGTGCCAGCAGCGTGTGGTGGGGGAGGGGAGGGACTGAAGCTTTCTTT
TRBV5-1	NA	TRBJ1-6	NA	CASSSSYRVSNRNSPLHF	TGCGCCAGCAGCTCTAGCTACAGGGTCTCAAACAGAAATTCACCCCTCCACTTT
TRBV28	NA	TRBJ1-2	TRBD1	CASSLPDRGGYTF	TGTGCCAGCAGTTTACCTGACAGGGGTGGCTACACCTTC
TRBV6-1	NA	TRBJ2-6	TRBD1	CASSVGQGAAGANVLTF	TGTGCCAGCAGTGTTGGACAGGGGGCGGCTGGGGCCAACGTCCTGACTTTC
TRBV18	NA	TRBJ2-5	NA	CASSPAGQETQYF	TGTGCCAGCTCGCCGGCGGGGCAAGAGACCCAGTACTTC
TRBV6-5	NA	TRBJ1-1	NA	CASSYLVEGMDTEAFF	TGTGCCAGCAGTTATCTTGTGGAGGGTATGGACACTGAAGCTTTCTTT
TRBV11-3	NA	TRBJ1-2	NA	CASSLSQPPDYYTF	TGTGCCAGCAGCCTCTCCCAACCTCCTGACTACTACACCTTC
TRBV4-1	NA	TRBJ2-7	TRBD1	CASSQEPRSPGQKGYEQYF	TGCGCCAGCAGCCAAGAGCCAAGATCTCCGGGACAGAAGGGCTACGAGCAGTACTTC
TRBV7-2	NA	TRBJ1-3	TRBD1	CASRPTNRGRSGNTIYF	TGTGCCAGCAGGCCCACGAATAGGGGGCGATCTGGAAACACCATATATTTT
TRBV6-6	NA	TRBJ1-6	TRBD1	CASSTGVNSPLHF	TGTGCCAGCAGTACAGGGGTGAATTCACCCCTCCACTTT
TRBV2	NA	TRBJ2-3	NA	CASALGQSLRTDTQYF	TGTGCCAGCGCCCTGGGGCAGTCTTTACGCACAGATACGCAGTATTTT
TRBV5-1	NA	TRBJ2-6	NA	CASSLSHIRGGGANVLTF	TGCGCCAGCAGCTTATCCCACATTAGGGGGGGTGGGGCCAACGTCCTGACTTTC
TRBV18	NA	TRBJ2-7	TRBD2	CASSPKLTSGGAVEQYF	TGTGCCAGCTCACCAAAGCTCACTAGCGGGGGGGCGGTCGAGCAGTACTTC
TRBV2	NA	TRBJ1-2	TRBD1	CASRDRHLYGYTF	TGTGCCAGCAGGGACAGGCATCTCTATGGCTACACCTTC
TRBV19	NA	TRBJ2-7	NA	CASTGPHYEQYF	TGTGCCAGTACTGGGCCGCACTACGAGCAGTACTTC
TRBV5-6	few	TRBJ2-1	NA	CASSPMLATYNEQFF	TGTGCCAGCAGCCCTATGCTAGCAACCTACAATGAGCAGTTCTTC
TRBV5-1	once	TRBJ1-6	NA	CASSLEAYNSPLHF	TGCGCCAGCAGCTTGGAAGCATATAATTCACCCCTCCACTTT
TRBV4-3	NA	TRBJ2-7	NA	CASSQDPLAYEQYF	TGCGCCAGCAGCCAAGACCCCCTCGCCTACGAGCAGTACTTC